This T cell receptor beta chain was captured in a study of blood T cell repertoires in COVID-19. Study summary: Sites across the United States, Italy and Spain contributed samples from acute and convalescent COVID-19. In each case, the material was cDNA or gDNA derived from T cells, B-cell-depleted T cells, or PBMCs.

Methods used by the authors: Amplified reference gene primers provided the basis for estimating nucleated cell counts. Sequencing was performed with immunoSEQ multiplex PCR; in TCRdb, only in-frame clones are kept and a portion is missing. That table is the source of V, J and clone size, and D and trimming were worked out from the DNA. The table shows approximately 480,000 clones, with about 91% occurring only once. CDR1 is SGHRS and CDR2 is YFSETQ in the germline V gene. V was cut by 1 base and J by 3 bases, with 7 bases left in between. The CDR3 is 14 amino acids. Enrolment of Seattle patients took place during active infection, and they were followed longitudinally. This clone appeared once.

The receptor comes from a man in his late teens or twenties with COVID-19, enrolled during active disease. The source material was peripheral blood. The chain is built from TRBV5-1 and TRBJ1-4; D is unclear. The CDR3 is CASSLRGSNEKLFF. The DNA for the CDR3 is TGCGCCAGCAGCTTGAGAGGATCTAATGAAAAACTGTTTTTT. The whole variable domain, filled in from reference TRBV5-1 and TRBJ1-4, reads KAGVTQTPRYLIKTRGQQVTLSCSPISGHRSVSWYQQTPGQGLQFLFEYFSETQRNKGNFPGRFSGRQFSNSRSEMNVSTLELGDSALYLCASSLRGSNEKLFFGSGTQLSVL.